The rows below give T cell receptor beta chains drawn from one sample of a study of cytomegalovirus exposure and HLA in healthy donors. The data were produced by immunoSEQ multiplex PCR, yet TCRdb's version contains in-frame clones alone and is incomplete. The table includes about 140,000 clones, approximately 82% detected once. The sample comprised PBMCs. These receptors all come from a man aged 25 to 40 in good health and CMV-seropositive. The conserved cysteine and the conserved F or W are not part of the CDR3 here. Fields, in order: V gene, CDR3 protein.

>TRBV11-2
ASSPRPGQGLYNEQF
>TRBV11-3
ASSLEAQAPGRNQPQH
>TRBV27
ASSFAVQFGNEQF
>TRBV13
ASSPELAGPSYNEQF
>TRBV4-2
ASSQVVSGGGYEQY
>TRBV19
ASRPQGNYEQY
>TRBV11-1
ASSLSGGNTEAF
>TRBV6-6
ASSHSPRGAGEKLF
>TRBV7-8
ASSFSAGTLSSYEQY
>TRBV28
ASSRLGQGPSTSEQY
>TRBV7-2
ASSLVRGETYNEQF
>TRBV6-5
ASSLSPRRPNEQF
>TRBV7-2
ASSSDYSTGELF
>TRBV4-1
ASSRILSGRVHGTDTQY
>TRBV5-1
ASSFGAGVREETQY
>TRBV10-3
ATTNTPGEQY
>TRBV6-5
ASTNGGPPDGYT
>TRBV9
ASSGGQGRDLGNTIY
>TRBV10-1
ASSESTTEAF
>TRBV2
ASKGSTDTQY